Listed below are T cell receptor beta chains from one sample, sequenced in a study of cytomegalovirus exposure and HLA in healthy donors. Here immunoSEQ multiplex PCR was the method, and the copy in TCRdb shows in-frame clones only, minus some. The repertoire includes about 150,000 clones, about 86% of them detected once, and roughly 2.1% sits in the top ten. The sequenced material came from PBMCs. All receptors come from a human donor in good health. Both conserved end residues are trimmed from each CDR3.

v_gene | CDR3aa
TRBV28 | ASSPWTVLSGGYT
TRBV6-1 | ASSTPGYYEQY
TRBV5-1 | ASSRRDPPAYEQY
TRBV19 | ATTDRVVHNEQF
TRBV29-1 | SVGSGAYGYT
TRBV6-5 | ASSQRQGHTEAF
TRBV18 | ASSPVRQHTDTQY
TRBV5-3 | ARSSGWDSSHWATYEQY
TRBV28 | ASSLLTGGAEQY
TRBV9 | ASRSTGTANYGYT
TRBV11-2 | ASSLGRRATNEKLF
TRBV19 | ASSRLAGFNEQF
TRBV19 | ASRLTGAGHGYT
TRBV28 | ASSLLKRAHYEQY
TRBV4-1 | ASSPYRDSNQPQH
TRBV29-1 | SVEAYYGYT
TRBV25-1 | ASSGQGANQPQH
TRBV30 | AWSVQGAGANVLT
TRBV18 | ASSPVTGTGTSGNTIY
TRBV27 | ASSNGGRTDTQY
TRBV2 | ASSPTVNTGELF